This TCR beta chain was sequenced during a study of identical twins' blood T cells (dated by TCRdb to the early 2010s). Regarding the study in general: The 12 libraries, six for the alpha chain and six for the beta chain, together yielded 45 million to 50 million Illumina reads. TCR alpha and beta chain repertoires of three pairs of monozygous twins were compared using next-generation sequencing to assess genetic influence on repertoire formation. Overall study results and their limits: The study stated that the proposed role of the TCRalpha J segment in MHC recognition during thymic selection needs to be validated by independent studies. V gene usage, even among non-selected out-of-frame TCRbeta clonotypes, was reported to be markedly more similar within twin pairs than between unrelated donors. Looking at the most abundant TCRbeta clonotypes, every donor had more CDR3 sequences in common with her twin than with unrelated donors. How many CDR3 clonotypes two donors shared depended mainly on the product of their cloneset sizes, and the twins did not clearly stray from this trend. Because the twins were reared together, environmental influences could not be excluded as an explanation for twin similarity.

Six healthy women forming three monozygous twin pairs were used as donors. All three twin pairs had been reared together and were thought likely to have met the same infectious agents and vaccines. TCR cDNA libraries were prepared from RNA that was isolated from peripheral blood mononuclear cells. The library was produced with 5' RACE. TCRdb shows the sequencer as Illumina Genome Analyzer IIx. The RNA-based TCR cDNA libraries were made using a previously described protocol that was modified in several ways. To prevent cross-contamination, sample-specific barcodes were added to both ends of each TCR cDNA library during cDNA synthesis and amplification. From the authors' description of their analysis: Each individual had between about 95,000 and nearly 550,000 identified clonotypes, and each library contained roughly 2 to 3.6 million CDR3-containing reads. Reads with improper barcode index combinations were discarded, and clonesets were then built for each library with the MiTCR software. While assembling CDR3 clonotypes, MiTCR filtered or rescued low-quality reads and corrected PCR and sequencing errors. Artificial out-of-frame clonotypes were mapped to in-frame sequences, with one indel allowed in the CDR3, and then removed. Similarity in V and J gene usage between donors was calculated as the Jensen-Shannon divergence divided by the mean entropy. TCRdb trimmed the raw reads at Q25, called clones with MiXCR and kept productive beta chains. A single entry per CDR3 protein holds the most common genes and DNA from its merged rows. The V and J calls and clone size are TCRdb's, not the authors'. Recorded for this sample are roughly 340,000 distinct CDR3 sequences; roughly 28% of them occurred a single time. The ten largest clones take up around 5.6% of the sample.

In this sample, this clonotype turned up a few times. Its antigen is not yet known. No base quality values were provided; no much bigger clone lies one nucleotide off. At the junction V is shortened by 3 bases and J by 6 bases, with 7 bases in between. The germline V gene (reference sequence) yields PRHDT for CDR1 and FYEKMQ for CDR2. From its cysteine to its phenylalanine, the CDR3 spans 12 amino acids. Of all the DNA, just the CDR3 is kept, 36 bases in frame from base 1. The V and J segments used are TRBV13 and TRBJ2-3, with the D gene not clear enough to name. The TCR originated in a woman aged 18 to 55 in good health. Sequenced sample: PBMCs. The bases read TGTGCCAGCAGCTTCGGAAGGGATACGCAGTATTTT. Its protein product is CASSFGRDTQYF.